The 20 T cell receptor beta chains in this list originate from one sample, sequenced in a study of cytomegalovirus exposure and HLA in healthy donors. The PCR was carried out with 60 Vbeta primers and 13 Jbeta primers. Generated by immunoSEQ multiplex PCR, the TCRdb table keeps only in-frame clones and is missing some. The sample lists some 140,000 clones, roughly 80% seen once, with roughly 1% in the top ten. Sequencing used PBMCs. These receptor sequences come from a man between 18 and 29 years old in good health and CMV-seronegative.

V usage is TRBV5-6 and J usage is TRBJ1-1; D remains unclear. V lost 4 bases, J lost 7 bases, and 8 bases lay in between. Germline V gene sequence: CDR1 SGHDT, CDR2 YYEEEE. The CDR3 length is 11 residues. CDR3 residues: CASSLDGEAFF. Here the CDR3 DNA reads TGTGCCAGCAGCCTGGACGGTGAAGCTTTCTTT.

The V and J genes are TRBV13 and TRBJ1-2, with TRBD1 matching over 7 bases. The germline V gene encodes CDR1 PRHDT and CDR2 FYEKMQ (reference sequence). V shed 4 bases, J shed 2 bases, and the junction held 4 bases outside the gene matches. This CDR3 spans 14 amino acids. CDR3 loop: CASSSRGENYGYTF. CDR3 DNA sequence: TGTGCCAGCAGCTCCAGGGGGGAGAACTATGGCTACACCTTC.

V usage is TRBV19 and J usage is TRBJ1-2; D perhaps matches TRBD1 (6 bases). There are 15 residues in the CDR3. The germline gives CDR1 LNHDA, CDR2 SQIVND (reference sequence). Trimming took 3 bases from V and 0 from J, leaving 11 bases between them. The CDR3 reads CASSIRTATNYGYTF. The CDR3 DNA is TGTGCCAGTAGTATTAGGACAGCAACTAACTATGGCTACACCTTC.

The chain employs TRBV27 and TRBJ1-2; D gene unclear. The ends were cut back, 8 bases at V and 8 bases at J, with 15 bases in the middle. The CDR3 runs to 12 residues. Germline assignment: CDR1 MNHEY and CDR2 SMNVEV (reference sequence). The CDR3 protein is CASLIPGYGYTF. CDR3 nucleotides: TGTGCCAGCTTAATCCCGGGTTACGGCTACACCTTC.

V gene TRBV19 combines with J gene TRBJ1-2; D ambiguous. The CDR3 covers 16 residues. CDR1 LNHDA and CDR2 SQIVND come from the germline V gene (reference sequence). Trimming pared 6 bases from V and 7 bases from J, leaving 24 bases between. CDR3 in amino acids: CASSPPVWARFSGYTF. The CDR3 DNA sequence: TGTGCCAGTAGCCCGCCCGTATGGGCCAGGTTTAGTGGCTACACCTTC.

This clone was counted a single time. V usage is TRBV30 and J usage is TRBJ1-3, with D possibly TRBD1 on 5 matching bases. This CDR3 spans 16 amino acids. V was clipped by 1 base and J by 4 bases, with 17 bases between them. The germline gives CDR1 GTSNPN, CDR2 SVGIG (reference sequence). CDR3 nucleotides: TGTGCCTGGAGTGGGGGTTTGCGGCAGGGAGGAAACACCATATATTTT. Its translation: CAWSGGLRQGGNTIYF.

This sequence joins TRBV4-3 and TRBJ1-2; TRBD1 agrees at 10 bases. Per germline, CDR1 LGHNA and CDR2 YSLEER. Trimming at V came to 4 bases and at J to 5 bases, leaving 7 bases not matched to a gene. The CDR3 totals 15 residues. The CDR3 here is CASSPGTGDPYGYTF. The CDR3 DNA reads TGCGCCAGCAGCCCCGGGACAGGGGACCCTTATGGCTACACCTTC.

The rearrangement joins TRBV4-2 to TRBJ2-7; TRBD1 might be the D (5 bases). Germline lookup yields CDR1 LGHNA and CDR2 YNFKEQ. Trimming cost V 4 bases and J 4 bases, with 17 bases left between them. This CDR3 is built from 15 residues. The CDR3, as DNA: TGTGCCAGCAGCCCCAACCAGGGTCTGCCTTACGAGCAGTACTTC. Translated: CASSPNQGLPYEQYF.

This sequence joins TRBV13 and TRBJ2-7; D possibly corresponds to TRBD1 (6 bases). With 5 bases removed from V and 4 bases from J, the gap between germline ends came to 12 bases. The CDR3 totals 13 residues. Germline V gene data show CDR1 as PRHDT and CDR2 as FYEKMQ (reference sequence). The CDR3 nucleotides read TGTGCCAGCAGCCTGACCCAGGGGTACGAGCAGTACTTC. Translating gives CASSLTQGYEQYF.

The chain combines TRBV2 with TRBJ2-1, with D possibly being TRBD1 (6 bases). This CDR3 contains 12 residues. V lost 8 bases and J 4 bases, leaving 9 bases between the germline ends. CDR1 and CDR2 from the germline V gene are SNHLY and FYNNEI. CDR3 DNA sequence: TGTGCCAGCCTCGACAGGTACAATGAGCAGTTCTTC. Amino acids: CASLDRYNEQFF.

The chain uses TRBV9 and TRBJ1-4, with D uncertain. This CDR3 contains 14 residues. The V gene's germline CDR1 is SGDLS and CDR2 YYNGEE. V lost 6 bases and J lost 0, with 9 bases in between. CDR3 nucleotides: TGTGCCAGCAACCCAGGCGCAACTAATGAAAAACTGTTTTTT. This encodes CASNPGATNEKLFF.

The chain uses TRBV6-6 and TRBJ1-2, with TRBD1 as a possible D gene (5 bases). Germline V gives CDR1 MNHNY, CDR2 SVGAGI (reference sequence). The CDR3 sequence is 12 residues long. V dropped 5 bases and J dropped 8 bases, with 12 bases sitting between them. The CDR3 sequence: CASSDSDRGYTF. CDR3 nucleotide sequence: TGTGCCAGCAGTGACAGTGATCGAGGCTACACCTTC.

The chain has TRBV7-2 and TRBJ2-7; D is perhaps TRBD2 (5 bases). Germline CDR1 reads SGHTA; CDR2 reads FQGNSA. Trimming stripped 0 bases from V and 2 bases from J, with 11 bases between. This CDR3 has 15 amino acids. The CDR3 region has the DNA TGTGCCAGCAGCTTAGCCCACGGACTGACCTACGAGCAGTACTTC. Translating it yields CASSLAHGLTYEQYF.

This chain's CDR3 is CASSTAGTGGFTEAFF. Written as DNA, the CDR3 is TGTGCCAGCAGCACGGCCGGGACAGGGGGTTTCACTGAAGCTTTCTTT. The chain couples TRBV9 to TRBJ1-1, with TRBD1 identical over 11 bases. CDR1 and CDR2 (germline): SGDLS, YYNGEE. V lost 4 bases to trimming and J lost 4 bases; unmatched junction nucleotides: 9. This CDR3 is built from 16 residues.

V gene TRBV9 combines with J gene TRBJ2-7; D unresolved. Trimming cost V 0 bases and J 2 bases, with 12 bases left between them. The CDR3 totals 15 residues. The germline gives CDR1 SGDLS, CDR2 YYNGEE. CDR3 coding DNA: TGTGCCAGCAGCGTAGACGAAACTGTCCCCTACGAGCAGTACTTC. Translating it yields CASSVDETVPYEQYF. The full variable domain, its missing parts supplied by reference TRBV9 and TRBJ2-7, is DSGVTQTPKHLITATGQRVTLRCSPRSGDLSVYWYQQSLDQGLQFLIQYYNGEERAKGNILERFSAQQFPDLHSELNLSSLELGDSALYFCASSVDETVPYEQYFGPGTRLTVT.

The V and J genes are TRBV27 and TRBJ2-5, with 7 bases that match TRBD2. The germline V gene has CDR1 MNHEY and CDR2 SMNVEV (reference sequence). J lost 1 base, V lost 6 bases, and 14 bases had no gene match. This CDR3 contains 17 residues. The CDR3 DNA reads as TGTGCCAGCAGACCAGTTACCGCGTCGGGAGGCCAAGAGACCCAGTACTTC. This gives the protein CASRPVTASGGQETQYF.

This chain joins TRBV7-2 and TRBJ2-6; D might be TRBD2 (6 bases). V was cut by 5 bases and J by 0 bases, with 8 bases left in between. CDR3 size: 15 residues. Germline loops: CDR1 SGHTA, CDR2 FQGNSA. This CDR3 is CASSRGGSGANVLTF. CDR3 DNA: TGTGCCAGCAGCCGGGGAGGCTCTGGGGCCAACGTCCTGACTTTC.

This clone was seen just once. CDR3 in amino acids: CASSQGIQGSTYEQYF. CDR3 bases: TGCGCCAGCAGCCAAGGGATACAGGGTTCCACCTACGAGCAGTACTTC. The rearrangement joins TRBV4-3 to TRBJ2-7; TRBD1 might be the D (6 bases). This CDR3 is 16 amino acids long. CDR1 is LGHNA, CDR2 YSLEER, per germline. V lost 1 base to trimming and J lost 2 bases, with 15 bases between them.

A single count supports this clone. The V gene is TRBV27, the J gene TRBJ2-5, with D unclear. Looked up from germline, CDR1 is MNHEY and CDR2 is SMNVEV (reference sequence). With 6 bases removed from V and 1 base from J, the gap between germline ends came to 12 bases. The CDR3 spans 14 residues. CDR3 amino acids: CASSPRIPQETQYF. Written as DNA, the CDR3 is TGTGCCAGCAGCCCTAGAATACCCCAAGAGACCCAGTACTTC.

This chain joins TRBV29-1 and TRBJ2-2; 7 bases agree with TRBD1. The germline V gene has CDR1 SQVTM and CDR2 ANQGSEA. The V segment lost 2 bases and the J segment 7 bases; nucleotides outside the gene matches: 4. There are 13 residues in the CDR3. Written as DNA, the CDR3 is TGCAGCGTTGAAAAGGGGGCCGGCGGGGAGCTGTTTTTT. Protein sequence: CSVEKGAGGELFF.